This T cell receptor beta chain was retrieved from a study of regulatory T cells in long-lasting Graves disease. In the study overall: For under 3 months, newly diagnosed Graves' patients had been taking antithyroid drugs. Notes on the study in general: Among the persistent patients, thousands of public clonotypes were shared, more than the approximately 970 shared among new patients. There were preferences for TRBV28, TRBJ1-2 and TRBJ2-5 in persistent disease.

This clonotype was seen at least ten times. What it binds is not known. The CDR3 sequence is 13 residues long. Germline CDR1 is GTSNPN and CDR2 is SVGIG (reference sequence). V lost 2 bases to trimming and J lost 0 bases, with 8 bases between them. Time point reported: newly diagnosed GD, antithyroid drugs for less than 3 months. From RNA extracted from PBMCs, the TCR library was made. The TCR beta library used iRepertoire HTBI primers with Arm-PCR amplification of CDR3. Each CDR3 protein gets one entry after TCRdb re-called the multiplex PCR reads with MiXCR. The table shows 530,000 or so distinct CDR3 sequences, with roughly 13% occurring only once. These records were also assigned to another study, of T cells in Graves' hyperthyroidism and ophthalmopathy.

Sequenced material: peripheral blood mononuclear cells (PBMCs), taken at new diagnosis, from a patient treated with antithyroid drugs. This rearrangement joins TRBV30 to TRBJ2-7; D unresolved. This receptor was obtained from a man aged 25-45 years with Graves disease. The CDR3 coding sequence is TGTGCCTGGAGTCGGCAGAGCTCCTACGAGCAGTACTTC. Residues: CAWSRQSSYEQYF.